The clone carrying this T cell receptor beta chain has just a few counts. Its cognate antigen is unknown. This sample is drawn from a study of tumor-infiltrating lymphocytes in localized non-small cell lung cancer. Study in general: Several tumor histologies, both smoking statuses, and some post-neoadjuvant chemotherapy samples were included. Whole-study results and caveats: Available tissue quantity limited TCR sequencing to a patient subset. Immunotypes IM1 and IM2 had similar TCR-derived T-cell fractions. Different pieces of the same tissue were used for each assay.

Trimming left V 4 bases short and J 7 bases short, with 16 bases between. CDR3 length: 15 residues. The germline V gene encodes CDR1 SGHAT and CDR2 FQNNGV. Assay used: immunoSEQ multiplex PCR; TCRdb lists only in-frame clones, some missing. The sample holds 12,000 to 15,000 clones; approximately 68% are singletons and the top ten take approximately 20%. The V call is TRBV11-2, the J call TRBJ1-4, with a possible D match to TRBD1 (5 bases). The receptor's source is a human donor with non-small cell lung cancer. The specimen was uninvolved lung tissue not adjacent to the tumor. The CDR3 loop is CASSSTGTFGEKLFF. Written as DNA, the CDR3 is TGTGCCAGCAGCTCTACCGGGACTTTTGGTGAAAAACTGTTTTTT.